This TCR beta chain is from a study of technical replicates of blood from a few donors. TCRdb keeps only in-frame clones here, not all; method: immunoSEQ multiplex PCR. Of more than 70,000 clones detected, roughly 93% appear once; the ten largest clones hold less than 0.3%. Losses at the gene ends were 5 bases for V and 7 bases for J; bases not matched to a gene: 10. Germline V lookup: CDR1 SEHNR, CDR2 FQNEAQ (reference sequence). The CDR3 is 15 residues long. The chain employs TRBV7-9 and TRBJ2-1; 8 nucleotides match TRBD2. The TCR was taken from a human donor in good health. The specimen sequenced was T cells isolated from PBMCs. CDR3 nucleotides: TGTGCCAGCAGCATCGCATTAGCGGGGAGGAATGAGCAGTTCTTC. The encoded protein is CASSIALAGRNEQFF.